This TCR beta chain comes out of a study of PD-1 blockade in classical Hodgkin lymphoma. Study context: Patients were treated with nivolumab at 3 mg/kg, and this was given intravenously every 2 weeks. Study-wide points: Before treatment, TCR diversity in newly diagnosed patients was reportedly lower than in healthy donors. Only CD4+ TCR diversity, not CD8+, had risen significantly by C4D1.

TCRdb's copy holds only in-frame clones and misses some; the assay was immunoSEQ multiplex PCR. The sample lists more than 85,000 clones; around nine tenths were seen once. The CDR3 length is 13 residues. Looked up from germline, CDR1 is MNHEY and CDR2 is SVGAGI. The ends lost 3 bases at V and 8 bases at J; junction bases unmatched: 4. Every patient was affected by relapse after autologous stem cell transplantation, while exposure to brentuximab vedotin was not uniform. On this clone: Its specificity is not known.

The clonotype originates from a human donor with classical Hodgkin lymphoma. The genes are TRBV6-5 and TRBJ1-2; 9 bases agree with TRBD1. The specimen comprised peripheral blood mononuclear cells (PBMCs), sampled before the second cycle of nivolumab. CDR3 DNA sequence: TGTGCCAGCAGTTATGGACAGGGGCAAGGCTACACCTTC. As protein: CASSYGQGQGYTF.